These T cell receptor beta chains were read from a single sample in a study of shared clonotypes between healthy human individuals. Sequenced by immunoSEQ multiplex PCR; TCRdb stores in-frame clones only, minus some. The repertoire consists of around 700,000 clones, with about 74% occurring once and the leading ten covering 1.7%. Sequencing used memory CD4+ T cells sorted from blood. The source is a woman between 25 and 40 years old in good health. The CDR3 runs from the conserved cysteine through the conserved F or W. The order of the fields is CDR3 DNA, CDR3 protein, clone size, V gene, J gene, D gene. A D gene is named only where the DNA matches it firmly. The size of a clone is reported for some rows only, either as once, few or many, or as a class for expanded clones.

DNA: TGTGCCAGCTCGCCCGGGACAGGGGGCATTCAGTACTTC
CDR3: CASSPGTGGIQYF
size: NA
V: TRBV18
J: TRBJ2-4
D: TRBD1

DNA: TGTGCCAGCTCACCGGCTTCTCACGGCTACACCTTC
CDR3: CASSPASHGYTF
size: few
V: TRBV18
J: TRBJ1-2
D: NA

DNA: TGTGCCAGCAGCAAAGAGGGGGGCGCGGACACTGAAGCTTTCTTT
CDR3: CASSKEGGADTEAFF
size: NA
V: TRBV21-1
J: TRBJ1-1
D: NA

DNA: TGTGCCAGCAACACAAATGAAAAACTGTTTTTT
CDR3: CASNTNEKLFF
size: NA
V: TRBV6-1
J: TRBJ1-4
D: NA

DNA: TGCGCCAGCCGACGGGAAATTCGACAGGGACCCTACAATGAGCAGTTCTTC
CDR3: CASRREIRQGPYNEQFF
size: NA
V: TRBV5-1
J: TRBJ2-1
D: TRBD1

DNA: TGTGCCAGCAGGGCTCGACTAGCGGGCCCCTACGAGCAGTACTTC
CDR3: CASRARLAGPYEQYF
size: NA
V: TRBV27
J: TRBJ2-7
D: TRBD2

DNA: TGTGCCAGCAGTCCCCGGGACAGACGCGAGCAGTACTTC
CDR3: CASSPRDRREQYF
size: NA
V: TRBV28
J: TRBJ2-7
D: TRBD1

DNA: TGCGCCAGCACCGAAGCGACTAGCGCGAACACCGGGGAGCTGTTTTTT
CDR3: CASTEATSANTGELFF
size: NA
V: TRBV5-1
J: TRBJ2-2
D: TRBD2

DNA: TGTGCCAGCAGCCCTACAGGGGGTGCAAACGAGCAGTACTTC
CDR3: CASSPTGGANEQYF
size: few
V: TRBV11-2
J: TRBJ2-7
D: TRBD1

DNA: TGCGCCAGCAGCCCAGGGGGCCGCTCCGCCGGGGAGCTGTTTTTT
CDR3: CASSPGGRSAGELFF
size: NA
V: TRBV5-1
J: TRBJ2-2
D: TRBD1

DNA: TGTGCCAGCAGCCATTACAGGGGGCTTAGCATTGAGCAGTTCTTC
CDR3: CASSHYRGLSIEQFF
size: NA
V: TRBV7-9
J: TRBJ2-1
D: TRBD1

DNA: TGTGCCACCAGCAGCGGACAGGGTTACGAGCAGTACTTC
CDR3: CATSSGQGYEQYF
size: NA
V: TRBV15
J: TRBJ2-7
D: TRBD1

DNA: TGTGCCAGAAATAACAGGGCTGGGGCCAACGTCCTGACTTTC
CDR3: CARNNRAGANVLTF
size: NA
V: TRBV2
J: TRBJ2-6
D: NA

DNA: TGTGCCAGCAGCTTCACCGGGACTCTCCTCTCCTACGAGCAGTACTTC
CDR3: CASSFTGTLLSYEQYF
size: NA
V: TRBV5-6
J: TRBJ2-7
D: NA

DNA: TGTGCCAGCAGACGAGCCGCTCGGGTCAATGAGCAGTTCTTC
CDR3: CASRRAARVNEQFF
size: NA
V: TRBV25-1
J: TRBJ2-1
D: NA

DNA: TGTGCCAGCGCACAAGGGAACGAGCAGTACTTC
CDR3: CASAQGNEQYF
size: NA
V: TRBV28
J: TRBJ2-7
D: NA

DNA: TGTGCCAGCAGCGTAGTGGGACAGGGGGCGGACGAGCAGTACTTC
CDR3: CASSVVGQGADEQYF
size: NA
V: TRBV9
J: TRBJ2-7
D: TRBD1